This T cell receptor beta chain was profiled in a study of cytomegalovirus exposure and HLA in healthy donors. Looking at the study overall: The Caucasian-associated ancestry cluster held around 76% of more than 350 genotyped donors. Study results and caveats: Reported results showed that the classifier diagnosed cytomegalovirus status with high specificity and sensitivity. When a later analysis compared HLA-associated TCR beta chains with equally common others, the HLA-associated chains turned out to be more clonally expanded and to have lower generation probabilities.

This clone was counted a single time. Its antigen is as yet unknown. This PCR relied on a set of 60 Vbeta primers and 13 Jbeta primers. Only in-frame clones appear in the TCRdb table, and some are missing; sequencing was by immunoSEQ multiplex PCR. This sample yields 200,000 or so clones, of which 87% are seen a single time; approximately 0.23% belongs to the top ten. The sequence derives from a girl under three years old in good health and CMV-seronegative. Sequencing was carried out using PBMCs.

The DNA of the CDR3 is TGTGCCAGTAGTGGGGGGACTAGCGGAACCTACGAGCAGTACTTC. Its protein is CASSGGTSGTYEQYF. V gene TRBV19 combines with J gene TRBJ2-7, with TRBD2 matching over 11 bases. Trimming cost V 5 bases and J 2 bases; bases outside gene matches: 5. Per the germline V gene, CDR1 is LNHDA and CDR2 is SQIVND (reference sequence). The CDR3 is 15 residues long.